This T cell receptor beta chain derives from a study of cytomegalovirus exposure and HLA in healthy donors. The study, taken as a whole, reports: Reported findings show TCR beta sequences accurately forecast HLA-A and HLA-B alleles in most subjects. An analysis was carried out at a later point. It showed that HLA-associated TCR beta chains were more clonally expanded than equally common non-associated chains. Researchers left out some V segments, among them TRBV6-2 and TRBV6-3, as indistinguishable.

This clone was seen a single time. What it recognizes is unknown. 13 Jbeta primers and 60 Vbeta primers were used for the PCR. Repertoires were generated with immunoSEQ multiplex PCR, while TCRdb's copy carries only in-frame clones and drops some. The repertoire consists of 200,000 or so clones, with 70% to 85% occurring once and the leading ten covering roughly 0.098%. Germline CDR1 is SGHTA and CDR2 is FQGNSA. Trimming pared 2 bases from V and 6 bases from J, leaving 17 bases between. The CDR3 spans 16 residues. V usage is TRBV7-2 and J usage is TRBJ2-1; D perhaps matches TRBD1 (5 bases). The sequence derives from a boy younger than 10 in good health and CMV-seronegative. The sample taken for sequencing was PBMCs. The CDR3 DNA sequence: TGTGCCAGCAGCTTATATTCGGACACTACCCCCAATGAGCAGTTCTTC. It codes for CASSLYSDTTPNEQFF.